Below, 19 T cell receptor beta chains from the same sample are listed, as sequenced in a study of shared clonotypes between healthy human individuals. The repertoire was sequenced with immunoSEQ multiplex PCR; TCRdb's copy has only in-frame clones and lacks some. The sample contains millions of clones, around 90% of which appear only once. Sequencing used naive CD4+ T cells sorted from blood. Subset meaning: CD45RA+ positively selected. The receptors stem from a man younger than 30 in good health.

The chain recombines TRBV11-2 with TRBJ2-1; TRBD2 matches 8 bases. Germline CDR1 SGHAT, CDR2 FQNNGV. With V trimmed by 2 bases and J by 7 bases, 7 bases remained unmatched. CDR3 length equals 15 residues. CDR3 nucleotide sequence: TGTGCCAGCAGCTTACGGACTAGCCGGGAGAATGAGCAGTTCTTC. Translated: CASSLRTSRENEQFF. The full variable domain, its missing parts supplied by reference TRBV11-2 and TRBJ2-1, is EAGVAQSPRYKIIEKRQSVAFWCNPISGHATLYWYQQILGQGPKLLIQFQNNGVVDDSQLPKDRFSAERLKGVDSTLKIQPAKLEDSAVYLCASSLRTSRENEQFFGPGTRLTVL.

Concerning this clone itself: Other DNA sequences within the sample encode an identical CDR3. J is TRBJ2-3 and V is TRBV19, with D possibly TRBD1 on 6 matching bases. The CDR3 is 14 amino acids. Germline V gives CDR1 LNHDA, CDR2 SQIVND (reference sequence). V was shortened by 3 bases and J by 0 bases, with 7 bases between the two germline ends. In nucleotides, the CDR3 is TGTGCCAGTAGTATTAGGGGGAGCACAGATACGCAGTATTTT. It specifies CASSIRGSTDTQYF.

A word on this clone: This may stem from a read error, because a much larger clone lies one nucleotide away. This sample also contains other DNA sequences that code for the same CDR3. The J gene is TRBJ1-1, the V gene TRBV5-1; D call uncertain. Trimming removed 0 bases from V and 1 base from J, with 7 bases in between. The CDR3 runs to 14 residues. Looked up from germline, CDR1 is SGHRS and CDR2 is YFSETQ. CDR3 bases: TGCGCCAGCAGCTTGGGAGAGGGGAACACTGAAGCTTTCTTT. Translating it yields CASSLGEGNTEAFF.

This chain connects TRBV7-9 to TRBJ1-6, with D uncertain. Germline lookup yields CDR1 SEHNR and CDR2 FQNEAQ (reference sequence). The CDR3 has 12 amino acids. Trimming took off 3 bases at V and 7 bases at J, with 4 bases between the two ends. CDR3 amino acids: CASSFENSPLHF. In DNA, the CDR3 is TGTGCCAGCAGCTTTGAAAATTCACCCCTCCACTTT.

This rearrangement joins TRBV2 to TRBJ1-4; tentative D call: TRBD1 (5 bases). Trimming stripped 8 bases from V and 2 bases from J, with 15 bases between. CDR3 size: 15 residues. Germline lookup yields CDR1 SNHLY and CDR2 FYNNEI. The DNA for the CDR3 is TGTGCCAGCTTGAGGGGCGGGGATACTAATGAAAAACTGTTTTTT. It translates to CASLRGGDTNEKLFF.

The chain couples TRBV6-6 to TRBJ2-1; D is unresolved. The V end was cut by 5 bases, the J end by 4 bases, with 15 bases between. The CDR3 has 15 residues. Germline lookup yields CDR1 MNHNY and CDR2 SVGAGI (reference sequence). The CDR3, as DNA: TGTGCCAGCAGTCCCGCCCGCCGCCAATACAATGAGCAGTTCTTC. Encoded protein: CASSPARRQYNEQFF.

The rearrangement joins TRBV5-1 to TRBJ2-2; perhaps TRBD2 as D (6 bases). Deletions cut 2 bases from V and 5 bases from J, with 10 bases between. This CDR3 is built from 14 residues. Germline V CDR1 and CDR2: SGHRS, YFSETQ. CDR3 sequence (DNA): TGCGCCAGCAGCTTCGGGAGCGATACCGGGGAGCTGTTTTTT. This codes for CASSFGSDTGELFF.

The rearrangement joins TRBV6-5 to TRBJ1-4, with D possibly TRBD1 on 6 matching bases. The length of the CDR3 is 15 residues. V lost 2 bases and J 2 bases, leaving 9 bases between the germline ends. Germline V gene data show CDR1 as MNHEY and CDR2 as SVGAGI. The CDR3 is CASSYGQMTNEKLFF. Here the CDR3 DNA reads TGTGCCAGCAGTTACGGACAGATGACTAATGAAAAACTGTTTTTT.

CDR3 in amino acids: CASSPEEGAYEQYF. The CDR3 DNA reads TGTGCCAGCTCACCGGAGGAGGGCGCCTACGAGCAGTACTTC. The V gene is TRBV18, the J gene TRBJ2-7; a possible D gene is TRBD2 (6 bases). CDR3 length: 14 amino acids. Between the trimmed V and J ends, which lost 3 bases and 2 bases, there was a span of 11 bases. Per the germline V gene, CDR1 is KGHSH and CDR2 is LQKENI.

The chain carries TRBV6-5 and TRBJ2-7; the D is unclear. Germline values: CDR1 MNHEY, CDR2 SVGAGI. CDR3 size: 11 residues. Between the trimmed V and J ends, which lost 6 bases and 8 bases, there was a span of 11 bases. CDR3 DNA sequence: TGTGCCAGCAGGGGCGAACGAAAGCAGTACTTC. Encoded protein: CASRGERKQYF.

Comments on this clone: This same CDR3 is encoded by further DNA sequences in the sample. The chain uses TRBV6-5 and TRBJ1-2; possibly TRBD1 for D (5 bases). The CDR3 extends over 13 amino acids. From germline, CDR1 is MNHEY and CDR2 SVGAGI. V was shortened by 2 bases and J by 6 bases, with 10 bases between the two germline ends. CDR3 in amino acids: CASSYPQGDGYTF. The DNA of the CDR3 is TGTGCCAGCAGTTACCCGCAGGGAGATGGCTACACCTTC.

This clone has more than one count but fewer than ten. V gene TRBV6-1 combines with J gene TRBJ1-6, with a weak D call TRBD1 (5 bases). V dropped 0 bases and J dropped 9 bases, with 9 bases sitting between them. Germline-derived CDR1 and CDR2 are MNHNS and SASEGT. The CDR3 has 14 amino acids. The CDR3 protein is CASSEARQTSPLHF. For the CDR3, the DNA is TGTGCCAGCAGTGAAGCGCGACAGACTTCACCCCTCCACTTT.

The chain joins TRBV5-4 to TRBJ2-7; 9 bases are a match to TRBD2. Germline CDR1 and CDR2: SGHNT and YYREEE (reference sequence). J lost 0 bases, V lost 3 bases, and 4 bases had no gene match. The CDR3 is 15 residues long. The chain's CDR3 is CASSSSGGNSYEQYF. The CDR3 coding sequence is TGTGCCAGCAGCTCAAGCGGGGGGAACTCCTACGAGCAGTACTTC.

In the case of this clone: Other nucleotide sequences from this sample produce the same CDR3. The chain recombines TRBV4-2 with TRBJ2-3; D remains ambiguous. Per germline, CDR1 LGHNA and CDR2 YNFKEQ. CDR3 size: 12 residues. V was clipped by 1 base and J by 3 bases, with 2 bases between them. The CDR3: CASSQVTDTQYF. CDR3 nucleotides: TGTGCCAGCAGCCAAGTAACAGATACGCAGTATTTT.

The chain employs TRBV5-1 and TRBJ2-5, with D perhaps TRBD2 (5 bases). This CDR3 is built from 13 residues. V lost 4 bases to trimming and J lost 4 bases, with 11 bases between them. The germline CDR1 and CDR2 sequences are SGHRS and YFSETQ. CDR3 region: CASSRWTGETQYF. CDR3 in DNA: TGCGCCAGCAGCCGGTGGACTGGAGAGACCCAGTACTTC.

The V gene is TRBV6-6, the J gene TRBJ1-4, with TRBD1 identical over 9 bases. CDR3 length equals 16 residues. Trimming cost V 3 bases and J 6 bases; bases outside gene matches: 8. The germline V gene has CDR1 MNHNY and CDR2 SVGAGI (reference sequence). The DNA for the CDR3 is TGTGCCAGCAGTTATTTTATGGGACAGGGTCATGAAAAACTGTTTTTT. This sequence encodes CASSYFMGQGHEKLFF.

This chain connects TRBV6-5 to TRBJ1-3, with TRBD1 as a possible D gene (5 bases). The CDR3 is 14 residues long. Germline CDR1 is MNHEY and CDR2 is SVGAGI. Trimming removed 5 bases from V and 0 bases from J, with 8 bases in between. As DNA, the CDR3 is TGTGCCAGCAGTCGCAGGGTCTCTGGAAACACCATATATTTT. Amino acids: CASSRRVSGNTIYF.

The chain has TRBV15 and TRBJ2-1; TRBD2 might be the D (9 bases). This CDR3 spans 19 amino acids. The germline V and J ends were trimmed by 8 bases and 2 bases, with 28 bases remaining between them. Per germline, CDR1 LNHNV and CDR2 YYDKDF (reference sequence). The CDR3, as DNA: TGTGCCACCTCGCGGCGGGGGGGGTACACAGGGGGTACCTACAATGAGCAGTTCTTC. This gives the protein CATSRRGGYTGGTYNEQFF.

The V call is TRBV6-5, the J call TRBJ1-6; 7 bases align to TRBD1. Trimming removed 8 bases from V and 6 bases from J; junction bases left unmatched: 4. The CDR3 is made up of 13 amino acids. Germline lookup yields CDR1 MNHEY and CDR2 SVGAGI. The CDR3 nucleotides are TGTGCCAGCGGCCGACAGGGTAATTCACCCCTCCACTTT. Its translation is CASGRQGNSPLHF.